This T cell receptor beta chain originates from a study of cytomegalovirus exposure and HLA in healthy donors. About the study: Around 200 million T cells yielded about 120 million unique TCR beta sequences, as an earlier analysis found.

The PCR was carried out with 60 Vbeta primers and 13 Jbeta primers. TCRdb's table, derived via immunoSEQ multiplex PCR, lists solely in-frame clones and lacks some. The sample lists some 160,000 clones; over 60% were seen once. CDR3 size: 17 residues. CDR1 and CDR2 from the germline V gene are SNHLY and FYNNEI. J was trimmed by 5 bases and V by 5 bases; bases with no gene match: 11. This rearrangement joins TRBV2 to TRBJ2-3; 12 bases align to TRBD2. The source material was PBMCs. The sequence was collected from a man aged 40-50 years in good health and CMV-seronegative. CDR3 protein: CASSPYSSGGAEDTQYF. The CDR3 DNA reads TGTGCCAGCAGTCCCTACTCTAGCGGGGGGGCGGAAGATACGCAGTATTTT. The complete variable domain, with remaining parts taken from reference TRBV2 and TRBJ2-3, reads EPEVTQTPSHQVTQMGQEVILRCVPISNHLYFYWYRQILGQKVEFLVSFYNNEISEKSEIFDDQFSVERPDGSNFTLKIRSTKLEDSAMYFCASSPYSSGGAEDTQYFGPGTRLTVL.